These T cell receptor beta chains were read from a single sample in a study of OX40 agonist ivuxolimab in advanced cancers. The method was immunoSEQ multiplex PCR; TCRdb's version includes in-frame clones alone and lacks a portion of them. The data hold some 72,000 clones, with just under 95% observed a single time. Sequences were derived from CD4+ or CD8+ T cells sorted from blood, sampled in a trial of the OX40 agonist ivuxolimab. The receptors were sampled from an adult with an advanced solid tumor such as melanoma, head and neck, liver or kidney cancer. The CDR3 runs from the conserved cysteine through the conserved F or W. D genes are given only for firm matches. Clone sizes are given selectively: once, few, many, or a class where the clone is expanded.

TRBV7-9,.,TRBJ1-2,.,CASSPPRKANYGYTF,TGTGCCAGCAGCCCTCCGCGCAAGGCTAACTATGGCTACACCTTC
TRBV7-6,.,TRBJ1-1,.,CASSFGDGNTEAFF,TGTGCCAGCAGCTTTGGGGACGGGAACACTGAAGCTTTCTTT
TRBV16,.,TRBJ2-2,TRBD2,CASSRLAGGSNTGELFF,TGTGCCAGCAGCCGACTAGCGGGGGGTTCGAACACCGGGGAGCTGTTTTTT
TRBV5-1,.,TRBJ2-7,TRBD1,CASSSPPGQGTYEQYF,TGCGCCAGCAGCTCTCCTCCGGGACAGGGGACCTACGAGCAGTACTTC
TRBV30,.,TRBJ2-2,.,CAWIGAGMDLNTGELFF,TGTGCCTGGATCGGGGCAGGAATGGATTTGAACACCGGGGAGCTGTTTTTT
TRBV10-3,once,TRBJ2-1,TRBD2,CAVSGGAQGNEQFF,TGTGCCGTTAGCGGGGGGGCCCAAGGGAATGAGCAGTTCTTC
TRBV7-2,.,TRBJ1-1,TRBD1,CASSFRDRGIEAFF,TGTGCCAGCAGCTTCCGGGACAGGGGTATTGAAGCTTTCTTT
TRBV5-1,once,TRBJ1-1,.,CASSSRTVPWNTEAFF,TGCGCCAGCAGCTCGAGGACGGTACCCTGGAACACTGAAGCTTTCTTT
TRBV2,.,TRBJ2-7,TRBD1,CASRGQGPPYEQYF,TGTGCCAGCAGGGGACAGGGTCCCCCCTACGAGCAGTACTTC
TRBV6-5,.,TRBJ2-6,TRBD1,CASSLQGAFFGLTF,TGTGCCAGCAGTCTACAGGGGGCGTTTTTCGGCCTGACTTTC
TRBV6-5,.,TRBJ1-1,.,CASSYPGISEAFF,TGTGCCAGCAGTTACCCTGGAATCTCTGAAGCTTTCTTT
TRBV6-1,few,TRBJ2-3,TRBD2,CASHKAGGGTDTQYF,TGTGCCAGCCATAAAGCCGGGGGGGGCACAGATACGCAGTATTTT
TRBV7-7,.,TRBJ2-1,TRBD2,CASSLDGTSGSSYNEQFF,TGTGCTAGCAGCTTGGATGGGACTAGCGGTAGCTCCTACAATGAGCAGTTCTTC
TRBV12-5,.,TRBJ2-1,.,CASGSGFISPGHPGDEQFF,TGTGCTAGTGGTTCCGGTTTTATTTCACCGGGACATCCCGGTGATGAGCAGTTCTTC
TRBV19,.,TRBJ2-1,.,CASSIAGSAEQFF,TGTGCCAGTAGTATAGCGGGTTCAGCGGAGCAGTTCTTC
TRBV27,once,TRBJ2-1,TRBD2,CASMGAGGYNEQFF,TGTGCCAGCATGGGAGCGGGGGGGTACAATGAGCAGTTCTTC
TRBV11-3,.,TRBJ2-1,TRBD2,CASSLSRLAGNEQFF,TGTGCCAGCAGCTTAAGCAGACTAGCGGGCAATGAGCAGTTCTTC
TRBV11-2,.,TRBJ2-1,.,CASSLAVRGDEQFF,TGTGCCAGCAGCTTAGCTGTGCGGGGCGATGAGCAGTTCTTC
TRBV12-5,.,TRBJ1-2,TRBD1,CASGPGTDIYGYTF,TGTGCTAGTGGTCCTGGGACAGACATCTATGGCTACACCTTC
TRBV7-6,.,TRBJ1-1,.,CASSRDVEPIEAFF,TGTGCCAGCAGCCGGGACGTGGAGCCGATCGAAGCTTTCTTT
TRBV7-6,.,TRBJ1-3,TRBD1,CASSLDRGPGNTIYF,TGTGCCAGCAGCTTAGACAGGGGGCCTGGAAACACCATATATTTT
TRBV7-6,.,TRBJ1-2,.,CASSPDGGPYGYTF,TGTGCCAGCAGCCCGGATGGCGGGCCCTATGGCTACACCTTC
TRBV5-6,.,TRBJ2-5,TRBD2,CASSRGLAGAKTQYF,TGTGCCAGCAGCCGTGGACTAGCGGGGGCAAAGACCCAGTACTTC
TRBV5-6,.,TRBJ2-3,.,CASSLVGGQGGTDTQYF,TGTGCCAGCAGCTTGGTAGGGGGGCAAGGGGGCACAGATACGCAGTATTTT
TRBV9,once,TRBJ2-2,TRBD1,CASSPGTGNTGELFF,TGTGCCAGCAGCCCCGGGACAGGGAACACCGGGGAGCTGTTTTTT
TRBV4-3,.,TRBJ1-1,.,CASSQVTGLNTEAFF,TGCGCCAGCAGCCAAGTAACAGGGTTGAACACTGAAGCTTTCTTT
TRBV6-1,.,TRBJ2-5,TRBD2,CASSESVLAGAQETQYF,TGTGCCAGCAGTGAAAGTGTACTAGCGGGGGCCCAAGAGACCCAGTACTTC
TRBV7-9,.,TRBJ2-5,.,CASSIPSGHLQETQYF,TGTGCCAGCAGCATTCCTTCGGGACACCTCCAAGAGACCCAGTACTTC
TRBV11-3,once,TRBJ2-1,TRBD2,CASSLGGSGGNFGNEQFF,TGTGCCAGCAGCTTAGGTGGGAGCGGGGGGAACTTCGGCAATGAGCAGTTCTTC